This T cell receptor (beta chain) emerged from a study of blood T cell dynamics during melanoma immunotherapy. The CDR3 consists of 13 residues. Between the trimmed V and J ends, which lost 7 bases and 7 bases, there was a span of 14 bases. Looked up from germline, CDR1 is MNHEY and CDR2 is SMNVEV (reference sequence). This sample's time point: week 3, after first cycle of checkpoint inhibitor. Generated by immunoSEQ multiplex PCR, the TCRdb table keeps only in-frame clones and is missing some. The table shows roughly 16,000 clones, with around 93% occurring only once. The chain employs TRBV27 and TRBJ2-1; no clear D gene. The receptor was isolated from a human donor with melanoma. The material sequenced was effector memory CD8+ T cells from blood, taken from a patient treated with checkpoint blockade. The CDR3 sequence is CASTPTEGNEQFF. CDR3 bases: TGTGCCAGCACCCCGACGGAAGGTAATGAGCAGTTCTTC.